This entry concerns a single T cell receptor (beta chain). The antigen remains unidentified. Using immunoSEQ multiplex PCR, the repertoire was profiled, and TCRdb retains in-frame clones only, with some absent. The data contain millions of clones, approximately 94% of them seen just once; the ten biggest clones take up more than 0.95%. CD45RO negativity and positive selection for CCR7 defined naive CD8 cells, a population that excluded terminally differentiated effector memory CD45RA+ cells. This sample was taken from a study of shared clonotypes between healthy human individuals. Study information: With ages of 18 to 49, the donors were two women and three men. Findings of the study overall: Between several donors, naive CD4 clonotypes were shared at a level of about 5.3%.

Germline assignment: CDR1 MNHEY and CDR2 SMNVEV (reference sequence). V lost 4 bases, J lost 4 bases, and 16 bases lay in between. The CDR3 spans 15 residues. The sequence came from a man between 18 and 29 years old in good health. The chain has TRBV27 and TRBJ1-2; unclear D gene. Sequenced: naive CD8+ T cells sorted from blood. Written as DNA, the CDR3 is TGTGCCAGCAGTTCCCAAGTGTCTCCCGGCTATGGCTACACCTTC. Translating it yields CASSSQVSPGYGYTF.